The clone carrying this T cell receptor (beta chain) was seen many times. Its target is not known. From the reads, TCRdb called clonotypes with MiXCR, one entry per CDR3 protein. The sample gives more than 10,000 distinct CDR3 sequences, around 18% of which show up once; less than 15% is in the top ten. The sample belongs to a study of liver allograft versus peripheral blood T cells. Study background: Transplanted-liver and recipient peripheral blood T cell receptor repertoires were compared. Whole-study results and caveats: Reported data describe T cell receptor repertoires within liver allografts as differing from those in peripheral blood.

The sequence was obtained from a human patient who had a liver transplant. Some T cells here may be from the graft donor.

For the CDR3, the DNA is TGTGCCAGCAGTGGCCTGGCTGGACCAGTCTCTGGAAACACCATATATTTT. This gives the protein CASSGLAGPVSGNTIYF. V and J are TRBV6-1 and TRBJ1-3; D remains ambiguous. V lost 4 bases to trimming and J lost 0 bases, with 16 bases between them. The CDR3 covers 17 residues. From germline, CDR1 is MNHNS and CDR2 SASEGT.